The rows below give T cell receptor beta chains drawn from one sample of a study of blood T cell repertoires in COVID-19. Profiled with immunoSEQ multiplex PCR; TCRdb holds only in-frame clones, not every one. The sample yields some 250,000 clones, around 79% seen once. Sequencing input: peripheral blood. These receptors came from a woman of 80 years or more with acute or convalescent COVID-19. The CDR3 runs from the conserved cysteine through the conserved F or W. A D gene is named only where the DNA matches it firmly. Size is stated for part of the rows, as once, few or many counts, or as a class when the clone is expanded.

J gene: TRBJ2-7
V gene: TRBV12-1
clone size: few
D gene: -
CDR3 protein: CASSFHRGYNHEQYF
CDR3 DNA: TGTGCCAGCAGCTTCCACAGGGGTTACAACCACGAGCAGTACTTC

J gene: TRBJ1-4
V gene: TRBV10-3
clone size: -
D gene: TRBD1
CDR3 protein: CAIGSGTDEKLFF
CDR3 DNA: TGTGCCATCGGGTCGGGGACAGATGAAAAACTGTTTTTT

J gene: TRBJ2-7
V gene: TRBV30
clone size: -
D gene: -
CDR3 protein: CAWSPGYEQYF
CDR3 DNA: TGTGCCTGGAGTCCCGGTTACGAGCAGTACTTC

J gene: TRBJ1-2
V gene: TRBV5-1
clone size: -
D gene: -
CDR3 protein: CASSSAGLGYTF
CDR3 DNA: TGCGCCAGCAGCTCGGCAGGGCTTGGCTACACCTTC

J gene: TRBJ2-5
V gene: TRBV5-4
clone size: -
D gene: TRBD2
CDR3 protein: CASSQAGAQETQYF
CDR3 DNA: TGTGCCAGCAGCCAAGCGGGGGCCCAAGAGACCCAGTACTTC

J gene: TRBJ2-5
V gene: TRBV6-5
clone size: -
D gene: -
CDR3 protein: CASSYAGRETQYF
CDR3 DNA: TGTGCCAGCAGTTACGCTGGGAGAGAGACCCAGTACTTC

J gene: TRBJ1-5
V gene: TRBV3-1/TRBV3-2
clone size: -
D gene: -
CDR3 protein: CASSPSFGGVFNQPQHF
CDR3 DNA: TGTGCCAGCAGCCCCAGCTTTGGAGGGGTATTCAATCAGCCCCAGCATTTT

J gene: TRBJ2-5
V gene: TRBV15
clone size: -
D gene: -
CDR3 protein: CATSRDPIETQYF
CDR3 DNA: TGTGCCACCAGCAGAGACCCTATAGAGACCCAGTACTTC

J gene: TRBJ2-1
V gene: TRBV24-1
clone size: -
D gene: TRBD1
CDR3 protein: CATSGSGQGRYNEQFF
CDR3 DNA: TGTGCCACCAGTGGGAGCGGACAGGGACGCTACAATGAGCAGTTCTTC

J gene: TRBJ2-1
V gene: TRBV7-9
clone size: -
D gene: -
CDR3 protein: CASSLGPQSYEQFF
CDR3 DNA: TGTGCCAGCAGCTTAGGGCCCCAATCCTATGAGCAGTTCTTC

J gene: TRBJ1-2
V gene: TRBV15
clone size: once
D gene: TRBD1
CDR3 protein: CATSRDKSGTEAGYTF
CDR3 DNA: TGTGCCACCAGCAGAGATAAATCCGGGACAGAGGCTGGCTACACCTTC

J gene: TRBJ1-1
V gene: TRBV2
clone size: few
D gene: -
CDR3 protein: CASSVQANTEAFF
CDR3 DNA: TGTGCCAGCAGTGTACAGGCCAACACTGAAGCTTTCTTT

J gene: TRBJ1-2
V gene: TRBV3-1/TRBV3-2
clone size: -
D gene: TRBD1
CDR3 protein: CASSQVSGTGRGGGYTF
CDR3 DNA: TGTGCCAGCAGCCAAGTTTCAGGGACAGGGAGAGGAGGTGGCTACACCTTC

J gene: TRBJ2-1
V gene: TRBV5-1
clone size: -
D gene: -
CDR3 protein: CASSPQEPMYNEQFF
CDR3 DNA: TGCGCCAGCAGCCCACAGGAACCCATGTACAATGAGCAGTTCTTC

J gene: TRBJ1-6
V gene: TRBV12-3/TRBV12-4
clone size: once
D gene: TRBD1
CDR3 protein: CASNRQGRSPLHF
CDR3 DNA: TGTGCCAGCAACCGACAGGGGCGGTCACCCCTCCACTTT

J gene: TRBJ2-2
V gene: TRBV3-1/TRBV3-2
clone size: -
D gene: TRBD2
CDR3 protein: CASNRLAGNTGELFF
CDR3 DNA: TGTGCCAGCAACCGACTAGCGGGAAACACCGGGGAGCTGTTTTTT

J gene: TRBJ2-1
V gene: TRBV6-5
clone size: -
D gene: TRBD2
CDR3 protein: CASSYSHGTRDEQFF
CDR3 DNA: TGTGCCAGCAGTTACTCGCACGGGACTAGAGATGAGCAGTTCTTC

J gene: TRBJ2-3
V gene: TRBV4-1
clone size: -
D gene: TRBD2
CDR3 protein: CASSSSGTTYTDTQYF
CDR3 DNA: TGCGCCAGCAGCAGCTCCGGGACTACTTACACAGATACGCAGTATTTT

J gene: TRBJ2-2
V gene: TRBV19
clone size: -
D gene: TRBD2
CDR3 protein: CASRARGAGGGTGELFF
CDR3 DNA: TGTGCCAGTAGAGCCAGGGGTGCGGGAGGAGGGACCGGGGAGCTGTTTTTT

J gene: TRBJ2-5
V gene: TRBV7-9
clone size: -
D gene: TRBD2
CDR3 protein: CASTAAGDYQETQYF
CDR3 DNA: TGTGCCAGCACAGCAGCGGGGGATTACCAAGAGACCCAGTACTTC

J gene: TRBJ2-3
V gene: TRBV6-5
clone size: -
D gene: TRBD2
CDR3 protein: CATKRDTDTQYF
CDR3 DNA: TGTGCCACCAAGCGGGATACAGATACGCAGTATTTT

J gene: TRBJ2-7
V gene: TRBV6-2/TRBV6-3
clone size: -
D gene: TRBD2
CDR3 protein: CASSYSGSGTPYEQYF
CDR3 DNA: TGTGCCAGCAGTTACTCGGGTAGCGGGACTCCCTACGAGCAGTACTTC

J gene: TRBJ2-1
V gene: TRBV5-5
clone size: once
D gene: -
CDR3 protein: CASSLSEGAAGEQFF
CDR3 DNA: TGTGCCAGCAGCTTGTCAGAGGGGGCGGCGGGGGAGCAGTTCTTC

J gene: TRBJ2-3
V gene: TRBV7-8
clone size: -
D gene: -
CDR3 protein: CASSLSGGQASTDTQYF
CDR3 DNA: TGTGCCAGCAGCCTTAGCGGGGGACAGGCTAGCACAGATACGCAGTATTTT

J gene: TRBJ2-7
V gene: TRBV12-3/TRBV12-4
clone size: -
D gene: -
CDR3 protein: CASSPSGRQYF
CDR3 DNA: TGTGCCAGCAGTCCTAGTGGAAGGCAGTACTTC

J gene: TRBJ1-5
V gene: TRBV10-3
clone size: -
D gene: TRBD1
CDR3 protein: CAISETDRGNQPQHF
CDR3 DNA: TGTGCCATCAGTGAAACCGACAGGGGAAATCAGCCCCAGCATTTT

J gene: TRBJ2-3
V gene: TRBV13
clone size: -
D gene: -
CDR3 protein: CASSPRDTQYF
CDR3 DNA: TGTGCCAGCTCCCCTAGGGATACGCAGTATTTT

J gene: TRBJ2-3
V gene: TRBV3-1/TRBV3-2
clone size: -
D gene: -
CDR3 protein: CASSQGRAFADTQYF
CDR3 DNA: TGTGCCAGCAGCCAAGGGAGGGCCTTCGCAGATACGCAGTATTTT

J gene: TRBJ2-6
V gene: TRBV10-2
clone size: -
D gene: -
CDR3 protein: CASSEVGAVANVLTF
CDR3 DNA: TGCGCCAGCAGTGAGGTGGGGGCGGTCGCCAACGTCCTGACTTTC

J gene: TRBJ1-6
V gene: TRBV25-1
clone size: -
D gene: -
CDR3 protein: CASSEYSHNSPLHF
CDR3 DNA: TGTGCCAGCAGTGAATATTCTCATAATTCACCCCTCCACTTT